One and the same sample provided the 28 T cell receptor beta chains below, sequenced in a study of vaccination and CD4 T cells after COVID-19. At the Johns Hopkins FTIC core, DNA taken from cultured CD4+ T cells was sequenced by way of the Oncomine TCR Beta short-read assay. TCRdb fed the PCR reads into MiXCR, producing one record per CDR3 protein. The sample includes about 18,000 distinct CDR3 sequences, about 38% of them seen just once. Treatment denoted: roughly nine-day PBMC culture with coronavirus spike peptide pools or control peptides (ViraFEST assay). These receptors lack a known antigen. The sequencing sample was made of CD4+ T cells from blood, cultured in vitro. These receptors were obtained from a human donor who had recovered from COVID-19.

The V and J genes are TRBV3-1 and TRBJ1-6; D is undetermined. V lost 1 base and J 9 bases, leaving 13 bases between the germline ends. This CDR3 contains 15 residues. CDR1 and CDR2 (germline): LGHDT, YNNKEL (reference sequence). This chain's CDR3 is CASSQASIGFSPLHF. CDR3 coding DNA: TGTGCCAGCAGCCAAGCCTCAATCGGATTTTCACCCCTCCACTTT.

This clonotype turned up a few times. This chain joins TRBV11-3 and TRBJ2-7, with D unclear. The V gene lost 1 base and the J gene lost 6 bases, with 10 bases spanning the gap. The CDR3 contains 13 residues. The germline CDR1 and CDR2 sequences are SGHNT and YENEEA. CDR3 protein: CASSLVSQSEQYF. As DNA, the CDR3 is TGTGCCAGCAGCTTAGTTTCACAGTCCGAGCAGTACTTC. Full variable domain (outside the CDR3, taken from reference TRBV11-3 and TRBJ2-7): EAGVVQSPRYKIIEKKQPVAFWCNPISGHNTLYWYLQNLGQGPELLIRYENEEAVDDSQLPKDRFSAERLKGVDSTLKIQPAELGDSAVYLCASSLVSQSEQYFGPGTRLTVT.

In nucleotides, the CDR3 is TGTGCCAGCACACAGACAGGGGGTAATTCACCCCTCCACTTT. Its translation: CASTQTGGNSPLHF. The gene calls are TRBV2 and TRBJ1-6; the match to TRBD1 covers 9 bases. Per the germline V gene, CDR1 is SNHLY and CDR2 is FYNNEI. This CDR3 comprises 14 residues. After removal of 7 bases from V and 6 bases from J, the junction contained 4 bases not matched to a gene.

In its sample, this clonotype was seen a few times. V and J are TRBV5-4 and TRBJ2-3; D remains ambiguous. The CDR3 has 13 amino acids. V lost 1 base and J 3 bases, leaving 6 bases between the germline ends. Looked up from germline, CDR1 is SGHNT and CDR2 is YYREEE (reference sequence). The CDR3 loop reads CASSLLGTDTQYF. CDR3 bases: TGTGCCAGCAGCTTGTTGGGAACAGATACGCAGTATTTT.

The rearrangement uses TRBV7-2 and TRBJ2-5, with TRBD1 matching over 7 bases. Trimming took 2 bases from V and 2 from J; bases not matched to a gene: 5. This CDR3 is built from 15 residues. Germline lookup yields CDR1 SGHTA and CDR2 FQGNSA. CDR3 nucleotide sequence: TGTGCCAGCAGCTTAAGAGGGACAGAACAAGAGACCCAGTACTTC. Its translation is CASSLRGTEQETQYF.

This clonotype was counted a few times. V gene TRBV20-1 combines with J gene TRBJ2-3, with a weak D call TRBD1 (5 bases). CDR3 length equals 14 residues. The V gene lost 5 bases and the J gene lost 1 base, with 13 bases spanning the gap. Germline V lookup: CDR1 DFQATT, CDR2 SNEGSKA (reference sequence). The CDR3 loop is CSAQTVSRTDTQYF. CDR3 DNA sequence: TGCAGTGCTCAGACAGTTTCCCGCACAGATACGCAGTATTTT.

A remark on this clonotype: An end of the junction differs from the germline gene, which may be a read error. The chain carries TRBV6-1 and TRBJ1-1; 8 nucleotides align to TRBD1. Germline assignment: CDR1 MNHNS and CDR2 SASEGT. The CDR3 is made up of 14 amino acids. The CDR3 sequence is CVSSQGARGTEAFF. The CDR3 DNA sequence: TGTGTCAGCAGTCAGGGGGCTAGAGGGACTGAAGCTTTCTTT.

The genes are TRBV20-1 and TRBJ2-3; D perhaps matches TRBD2 (5 bases). Germline CDR1 and CDR2: DFQATT and SNEGSKA (reference sequence). V lost 3 bases and J 1 base, leaving 20 bases between the germline ends. This CDR3 comprises 17 residues. CDR3 in amino acids: CSASHQSGNIRTDTQYF. The CDR3 bases are TGCAGTGCTAGTCACCAATCCGGGAACATTCGCACAGATACGCAGTATTTT.

This clonotype was seen only a few times. The chain links TRBV7-3 to TRBJ1-1; a weak D match, TRBD1 (5 bases). V was pared by 5 bases and J by 1 base, with 8 bases between. In germline, CDR1 is SGHTA, CDR2 FQGTGA. The CDR3 covers 13 residues. CDR3 residues: CASSKTGNTEAFF. As DNA, the CDR3 is TGTGCCAGCAGCAAAACAGGGAACACTGAAGCTTTCTTT. The entire variable domain, with the rest obtained from reference TRBV7-3 and TRBJ1-1, is as follows: GAGVSQTPSNKVTEKGKYVELRCDPISGHTALYWYRQSLGQGPEFLIYFQGTGAADDSGLPNDRFFAVRPEGSVSTLKIQRTERGDSAVYLCASSKTGNTEAFFGQGTRLTVV.

This clonotype was picked up a small number of times. The chain links TRBV6-1 to TRBJ2-7; D is unclear. V lost 7 bases and J lost 3, with 16 bases in between. Germline-derived CDR1 and CDR2 are MNHNS and SASEGT. The CDR3 is 14 amino acids. The CDR3 bases are TGTGCCAGCAAGAAATCTAGTGGCGGCTACGAGCAGTACTTC. It yields the protein CASKKSSGGYEQYF.

V gene TRBV30 combines with J gene TRBJ1-1; tentatively, D is TRBD1 (5 bases). The CDR3 consists of 10 residues. CDR1 and CDR2 from the germline V gene are GTSNPN and SVGIG (reference sequence). V dropped 6 bases and J dropped 8 bases, with 10 bases sitting between them. CDR3 amino acids: CACHNREAFF. The CDR3 bases are TGTGCCTGTCATAACAGGGAAGCTTTCTTT.

J is TRBJ1-1 and V is TRBV27; D not certain. The V end was cut by 7 bases, the J end by 6 bases, with 9 bases between. CDR1 MNHEY and CDR2 SMNVEV come from the germline V gene (reference sequence). The CDR3 totals 11 residues. DNA of the CDR3: TGTGCCAGCATGCGAGGCTCTGAAGCTTTCTTT. It encodes CASMRGSEAFF.

The gene calls are TRBV20-1 and TRBJ2-5; 12 nucleotides align to TRBD1. V shed 6 bases, J shed 3 bases, and the junction held 11 bases outside the gene matches. Per germline, CDR1 DFQATT and CDR2 SNEGSKA (reference sequence). The CDR3 length is 16 residues. This CDR3 is CSAEQSGQGAKETQYF. CDR3 in DNA: TGCAGTGCGGAACAATCGGGACAGGGGGCAAAAGAGACCCAGTACTTC.

A single count supports this clonotype. CDR3 residues: CASSPRGDSNQPQHF. In DNA form, the CDR3 reads TGCGCCAGCAGCCCCCGGGGAGATAGCAATCAGCCCCAGCATTTT. V and J are TRBV5-1 and TRBJ1-5; D call uncertain. This CDR3 is built from 15 residues. With 4 bases removed from V and 0 bases from J, the gap between germline ends came to 11 bases. From germline, CDR1 is SGHRS and CDR2 YFSETQ. The full variable domain, in which reference TRBV5-1 and TRBJ1-5 provide the parts outside the CDR3, is KAGVTQTPRYLIKTRGQQVTLSCSPISGHRSVSWYQQTPGQGLQFLFEYFSETQRNKGNFPGRFSGRQFSNSRSEMNVSTLELGDSALYLCASSPRGDSNQPQHFGDGTRLSIL.

The sample holds a few counts of this clonotype. V usage is TRBV6-1 and J usage is TRBJ2-1; TRBD1 or TRBD2 may be the D gene (6 bases each). Germline CDR1 reads MNHNS; CDR2 reads SASEGT. Trimming pared 10 bases from V and 4 bases from J, leaving 20 bases between. The CDR3 totals 15 residues. The CDR3 sequence: CATGLGAGPYNEQFF. CDR3 DNA: TGTGCCACTGGACTGGGGGCGGGGCCTTACAATGAGCAGTTCTTC.

The rearrangement uses TRBV6-1 and TRBJ2-7, with 8 bases that match TRBD2. This CDR3 spans 13 amino acids. V trimming: 7 bases; J trimming: 3 bases; junction bases outside the gene matches: 5. CDR1 and CDR2 (germline): MNHNS, SASEGT. The CDR3 here is CASKPGGSYEQYF. CDR3 in DNA: TGTGCCAGCAAACCGGGAGGGAGCTACGAGCAGTACTTC.

The chain employs TRBV5-6 and TRBJ1-1, with D hard to call. Germline V gene data show CDR1 as SGHDT and CDR2 as YYEEEE. V lost 4 bases and J 0 bases, leaving 7 bases between the germline ends. CDR3 length: 13 residues. CDR3 sequence: CASSGRMNTEAFF. DNA for the CDR3: TGTGCCAGCAGCGGGAGAATGAACACTGAAGCTTTCTTT.

This chain uses TRBV12-3 or TRBV12-4 with TRBJ2-7; D gene ambiguous. The CDR3 length is 12 residues. Trimming stripped 3 bases from V and 7 bases from J, with 10 bases between. CDR3 protein: CASSFSMGEQYF. The CDR3 coding sequence is TGTGCCAGCAGTTTTTCCATGGGGGAGCAGTACTTC.

This clonotype was detected a few times. The chain couples TRBV10-3 to TRBJ2-3; D ambiguous. Per germline, CDR1 ENHRY and CDR2 SYGVKD. This CDR3 has 11 amino acids. This chain's CDR3 is CATTDRDTQYF. The CDR3 nucleotides are TGTGCTACGACCGATCGGGATACGCAGTATTTT.

The gene calls are TRBV20-1 and TRBJ1-5; 9 nucleotides line up with TRBD1. Trimming removed 7 bases from V and 6 bases from J; junction bases left unmatched: 10. CDR1 and CDR2 (germline): DFQATT, SNEGSKA (reference sequence). The CDR3 spans 14 residues. The CDR3 protein is CSVSGTGMGQPQHF. The CDR3 bases are TGCAGTGTTTCCGGGACAGGGATGGGTCAGCCCCAGCATTTT.

This clonotype is medium-sized (0.01 to 0.1%) within its sample. This rearrangement joins TRBV20-1 to TRBJ2-5; D is possibly TRBD2 (6 bases). Germline V gene data show CDR1 as DFQATT and CDR2 as SNEGSKA (reference sequence). V lost 3 bases to trimming and J lost 4 bases, with 15 bases between them. This CDR3 is 14 amino acids long. The CDR3 sequence is CSARASEFRETQYF. The CDR3, as DNA: TGCAGTGCTAGGGCTAGCGAGTTTCGAGAGACCCAGTACTTC.

The chain carries TRBV5-1 and TRBJ2-7; the match to TRBD1 covers 8 bases. Germline V lookup: CDR1 SGHRS, CDR2 YFSETQ. V lost 3 bases to trimming and J lost 2 bases; unmatched junction nucleotides: 4. The length of the CDR3 is 14 residues. CDR3 region: CASSSDRVTYEQYF. The CDR3 DNA is TGCGCCAGCAGCTCGGACAGGGTAACCTACGAGCAGTACTTC.

The chain recombines TRBV28 with TRBJ2-2; D remains unclear. The CDR3 length is 16 residues. The germline gives CDR1 MDHEN, CDR2 SYDVKM. V dropped 4 bases and J dropped 1 base, with 13 bases sitting between them. CDR3 protein: CASSSRAVLNTGELFF. The CDR3 DNA sequence: TGTGCCAGCAGTTCCCGGGCCGTACTGAACACCGGGGAGCTGTTTTTT. Full variable domain (outside the CDR3, taken from reference TRBV28 and TRBJ2-2): DVKVTQSSRYLVKRTGEKVFLECVQDMDHENMFWYRQDPGLGLRLIYFSYDVKMKEKGDIPEGYSVSREKKERFSLILESASTNQTSMYLCASSSRAVLNTGELFFGEGSRLTVL.

The V call is TRBV20-1, the J call TRBJ2-2; TRBD2 agrees at 11 bases. Per the germline V gene, CDR1 is DFQATT and CDR2 is SNEGSKA (reference sequence). V trimming: 5 bases; J trimming: 4 bases; junction bases outside the gene matches: 3. This CDR3 region has 14 residues. CDR3 sequence reads: CSAPGTSGTGELFF. DNA of the CDR3: TGCAGTGCTCCCGGGACTAGCGGCACCGGGGAGCTGTTTTTT.

The chain is built from TRBV6-1 and TRBJ2-7; D not certain. The CDR3 loop spans 11 amino acids. Trimming left V 11 bases short and J 3 bases short, with 11 bases between. The germline gives CDR1 MNHNS, CDR2 SASEGT. The chain's CDR3 is CAGGTVYEQYF. The CDR3, as DNA: TGTGCCGGCGGAACCGTCTACGAGCAGTACTTC.

This chain joins TRBV12-3 or TRBV12-4 and TRBJ2-1, with 10 nucleotides matching TRBD2. This CDR3 comprises 16 residues. V gave up 4 bases and J gave up 10 bases; unmatched junction bases: 13. The CDR3 region has the DNA TGTGCCAGCAGTTGGGCTAGCGGGAGTAGAGGAAGGGAGCAGTTCTTC. Translating gives CASSWASGSRGREQFF.

This clonotype was seen only a few times. The chain carries TRBV20-1 and TRBJ1-3; the D gene is possibly TRBD1 (5 bases). CDR1 DFQATT and CDR2 SNEGSKA come from the germline V gene (reference sequence). V gave up 3 bases and J gave up 12 bases, with 15 bases separating them. This CDR3 region has 12 residues. Here the CDR3 reads CSASGGNSGIYF. CDR3 nucleotides: TGCAGTGCTAGCGGGGGGAATAGTGGCATATATTTT.

The chain links TRBV20-1 to TRBJ1-4; D may be TRBD1 (6 bases). This CDR3 region has 16 residues. Trimming removed 5 bases at V and 8 bases at J, with 24 bases between. CDR1 and CDR2 from the germline V gene are DFQATT and SNEGSKA (reference sequence). CDR3 amino acids: CSAYSFEQGPREKLFF. The CDR3, as DNA: TGCAGTGCTTACTCCTTTGAACAGGGCCCGCGAGAAAAACTGTTTTTT.